This T cell receptor (beta chain) was retrieved from a study of identical twins. Regarding the study as a whole: Carriage of fewer insertions was seen in abundant cord blood beta clonotypes, whereas memory repertoires showed none. Partial confounding of zero-insertion analyses by invariant MAIT and iNKT cells was possible.

This clonotype was seen a few times. No antigen is known for it. Every one of the donors was a healthy Caucasian. Germline CDR1 and CDR2: SEHNR and FQNEAQ (reference sequence). The CDR3 runs to 14 residues. V lost 7 bases and J 4 bases, leaving 17 bases between the germline ends. Through template switching, a universal primer site was introduced, and the cDNA contained unique molecular identifiers. TCRdb itself ran the 5' RACE reads through MiXCR, one entry per CDR3 protein. This table holds about 720,000 distinct CDR3 sequences, over 8.5% found once. These data were also filed under a second study, of yellow fever vaccine responses in identical twins.

This receptor was identified in a woman aged 18-29 years in good health. The V and J genes are TRBV7-9 and TRBJ2-7, with TRBD2 as a possible D gene (5 bases). Sequencing input: PBMCs. This CDR3 reads CASTQATGWYEQYF. CDR3 DNA: TGTGCCAGCACCCAAGCGACGGGATGGTACGAGCAGTACTTC.